These T cell receptor beta chains were read from a single sample in a study of cytomegalovirus exposure and HLA in healthy donors. Clones were read by immunoSEQ multiplex PCR, and TCRdb kept only the in-frame ones, dropping some. Among around 97,000 clones listed, roughly four fifths were seen once. The sample was PBMCs. Source of these receptors: a middle-aged man in good health and CMV-seronegative. The conserved cysteine and the conserved F or W are not part of the CDR3 here.

J: TRBJ2-1
V: TRBV5-1
CDR3: ASSSNRVGNEQF

J: TRBJ2-1
V: TRBV28
CDR3: ASSLLGRAYNEQF

J: TRBJ2-2
V: TRBV9
CDR3: ASSGGTGELF

J: TRBJ1-1
V: TRBV2
CDR3: ASRRGTGGTEAF

J: TRBJ2-1
V: TRBV9
CDR3: ASSRDREYNEQF

J: TRBJ2-3
V: TRBV27
CDR3: ASSPGGGYFTDTQY

J: TRBJ1-1
V: TRBV4-1
CDR3: ASSQVGTGRGTEAF

J: TRBJ2-3
V: TRBV2
CDR3: ASSDPTSGGADTQY

J: TRBJ2-2
V: TRBV5-1
CDR3: ASSLARSTGELF

J: TRBJ1-2
V: TRBV4-1
CDR3: ASSSVYRADYGYT

J: TRBJ2-5
V: TRBV2
CDR3: ASKGFGGARETQY

J: TRBJ2-7
V: TRBV7-8
CDR3: ASKPRVAYEQY

J: TRBJ2-3
V: TRBV18
CDR3: ASSPRGGATDTQY

J: TRBJ2-1
V: TRBV5-4
CDR3: ASSPKGGRYNEQF

J: TRBJ2-3
V: TRBV5-4
CDR3: ASSLVGSDTQY

J: TRBJ2-3
V: TRBV2
CDR3: ASSDTLVTDTQY

J: TRBJ2-7
V: TRBV18
CDR3: ASSPDSSEQY

J: TRBJ1-2
V: TRBV6-5
CDR3: ASTGWFDYT

J: TRBJ2-2
V: TRBV5-1
CDR3: ASSLYKNTGELF

J: TRBJ2-5
V: TRBV6-4
CDR3: ASSEERGGIETQY

J: TRBJ1-5
V: TRBV2
CDR3: ASRDREGQPQH

J: TRBJ2-7
V: TRBV5-4
CDR3: ASSLAPAQQQY

J: TRBJ1-4
V: TRBV18
CDR3: ASSAHPATNEKLF

J: TRBJ2-7
V: TRBV5-6
CDR3: ASSLRGWGKISYEQY

J: TRBJ2-2
V: TRBV6-5
CDR3: ASSWTGDTGELF

J: TRBJ1-4
V: TRBV5-6
CDR3: ASSFQLGGKLF

J: TRBJ1-5
V: TRBV21-1
CDR3: ASSARDRPPAQH

J: TRBJ2-6
V: TRBV6-5
CDR3: ASSYEASGANVLT

J: TRBJ2-7
V: TRBV5-1
CDR3: ASSKEIAGGLFHEQY